The rows below give T cell receptor beta chains drawn from one sample of a study of blood T cell repertoires in COVID-19. Clones were sequenced by immunoSEQ multiplex PCR, and TCRdb holds only the in-frame ones, with some missing. The data contain over 120,000 clones, roughly 83% of them seen just once; the ten biggest clones take up just under 5%. Sequences were obtained from peripheral blood. The receptors here all came from a woman between 65 and 79 years old with COVID-19, enrolled during active disease. CDR3s include the opening cysteine and the closing phenylalanine or tryptophan. D genes are given only for firm matches.

v_gene	d_gene	CDR3aa
TRBV7-2	TRBD2	CASSSSGGARGTQYF
TRBV15	.	CATSRVRPSGANVLTF
TRBV5-5	.	CASSQTWNSPLHF
TRBV11-2	.	CASSLEGAGADTQYF
TRBV19	.	CASRGGGATDTQYF
TRBV2	.	CASGSSYEQFF
TRBV4-2	.	CASSQVTGDTEAFF
TRBV16	TRBD2	CASSQHPRLAQRDTQYF
TRBV5-5	.	CASSSEGEDTQYF
TRBV3-1/TRBV3-2	TRBD2	CASSPPGTSGGQSSYNEQFF
TRBV7-6	.	CASSQGLDQPQHF
TRBV7-8	.	CASSPSRGLGSTDTQYF
TRBV3-1/TRBV3-2	TRBD1	CASSQGWGTGGSYTF
TRBV6-5	.	CASTRGGNTGELFF
TRBV7-9	TRBD2	CASSPLGLAGDGEQFF
TRBV29-1	.	CSVEDLQAFQIDQPQHF
TRBV2	TRBD1	CASSRRQGAYEKLFF
TRBV11-2	TRBD1	CASRFGAGGAYRGEKLFF
TRBV5-6	TRBD2	CASSLRSGAQSYEQYF
TRBV27	TRBD1	CASSRGTGGGYEQYF
TRBV6-1	TRBD1	CASSEGQRNQPQHF
TRBV6-2/TRBV6-3	.	CASSSGSYEQYF
TRBV30	.	CAWKQSGNTIYF
TRBV7-2	TRBD1	CASSRQGNTEAFF
TRBV28	TRBD1	CASSIGTGLSGANVLTF
TRBV18	.	CASSPSGGVTEAFF
TRBV28	.	CASSLPGTNRLAYGYTF
TRBV15	TRBD1	CATSVDRITNEKLFF
TRBV9	.	CASSKGGPLYGYTF
TRBV29-1	.	CSVQVAEAFF
TRBV6-6	.	CASIRTGGTEAFF
TRBV4-1	.	CASSLQLRESSGNTIYF
TRBV9	.	CASSVGQNTGELFF
TRBV15	.	CATSRGGAEGQETQYF
TRBV7-9	.	CASSLGASPQREAFF
TRBV9	TRBD1	CASSVEAIGGGGYTF
TRBV6-6	.	CASSYEIPASYEQYF
TRBV19	.	CASSIRSPMNTEAFF
TRBV28	TRBD1	CASSPKGQGAGRPQHF
TRBV9	TRBD2	CASSLSGGADDTQYF